The T cell receptor beta chain under discussion was sequenced for a study of CD8+CD57+ T cells in acquired aplastic anemia (dated by TCRdb to between 2018 and 2020). At the level of the whole study: DNA extracted from sorted CD4+ and CD8+ cells had a mean of approximately 3 ug, with a range of roughly 0.17 to 27.4 ug. Healthy donor samples averaged around 10 million reads for CD4+ and 11.0 million for CD8+ cells. What the research found in general, with its limitations: Between patients and healthy controls, no significant difference in CD8+ Simpson's diversity was found (P=0.060). Although 25 to 30 CD8+ CDR3 sequences were shared by patients and controls, these sequences appeared highly expressed in patients and within the immunodominant clones of patients.

Genomic DNA was used as template for profiling of TCR beta VDJ combinations and CDR3 sequences. An Illumina HiSeq 2000 was used for TCR repertoire sequencing. Per the source publication's procedure: Repertoires were assessed using TRBV/TRBJ rearrangement plots, CDR3 size and DJ length profiles, and Simpson's diversity index. The most abundant DNA sequence in the deep sequencing data was defined as the immunodominant clone. CDR3 amino acid sequences were screened for sharing across subjects and were compared with published repertoires and the VDJdb database. The public sequencing data were trimmed at Q25 with fastp and processed into clonotypes with MiXCR by TCRdb, which kept only in-frame beta chains. For every CDR3 protein sequence, its rows merge into one entry that carries the most common genes and DNA. What appears here as the V and J calls and clone size reflects TCRdb's work, not the paper's. The sample has roughly 63,000 distinct CDR3 sequences on record, roughly half of them singletons. Approximately 8.3% of the sample belongs to the ten largest clones.

Points on this clonotype: What this receptor recognizes is not known. Base qualities are not at hand, and no much larger clone is one base apart.

In the study, sorted CD4+ and CD8+ blood T cells from patients with severe aplastic anemia and from healthy subjects underwent deep sequencing of TCR repertoires. Ficoll-Paque density gradient centrifugation was used to isolate peripheral blood mononuclear cells. Before DNA extraction, CD4+ and CD8+ T cells were sorted with FACS or magnetic beads. The source is a human donor in good health, serving as a control. Material for sequencing was sorted CD4+, CD8+, or CD8+CD57+ T cells (not recorded which) from PBMCs.

At the DNA level, the sequence is TGCAGCGTGAACGTTGGAACGTATGAGCAGTTCTTC. Translated, this gives CSVNVGTYEQFF. The rearrangement joined TRBV29-1 to TRBJ2-1; confidence is insufficient to name the D gene. The CDR3 measures 12 amino acids from cysteine to phenylalanine. Only the CDR3 portion is preserved as DNA: 36 bases, with reading frame beginning at the first base. Trimming takes 6 bases from V and 8 bases from J, and the germline ends sit 14 bases apart. The germline V gene gives CDR1 as SQVTM and CDR2 as ANQGSEA.